Described below is a single T cell receptor beta chain sequence and its context. Its cognate antigen is unknown. This clone may be a read error of a much larger clone one base away. Per germline, CDR1 MDHEN and CDR2 SYDVKM. This CDR3 is built from 13 residues. Individual TCR cDNA molecules each bore their own unique molecular identifier. TCRdb re-derived calls from the 5' RACE reads in MiXCR, one entry per CDR3 protein. The data hold over 12,000 distinct CDR3 sequences, with 9.5% to 13% observed a single time. The data belong to a study of spatial heterogeneity in lung cancer. Whole-study context: Alpha-chain detections were consistently fewer than beta-chain detections among the sequences. Study-wide findings and caveats: Expanded tumor TCRs that were ubiquitous appeared in blood more at resection than follow-up.

Time point of the sample: sample taken at primary tumor resection. No cell sorting; template was whole RNA from tumor, lung tissue or PBMC. Untreated early-stage non-small cell lung cancer patients, fewer than 85 in total, were the donors. The material was PBMCs, obtained at surgery. The origin of this receptor is a male donor with early-stage non-small cell lung cancer. The chain employs TRBV28 and TRBJ2-1; tentative D call: TRBD2 (5 bases). The CDR3 loop is CAIWGDSYYEQFF. DNA for the CDR3: TGTGCCATATGGGGAGACTCCTACTATGAGCAGTTCTTC.